A single TCR beta chain is shown here with its context. The antigen it recognizes is unknown. Nothing much larger sits one base from this clone, and base qualities are not available. This entry comes from a study of regulatory T cells in long-lasting Graves disease (dated by TCRdb to the early 2020s). Study-wide context: Persistent Graves' disease meant more than 5 years of antithyroid drug treatment with TSH receptor autoantibodies that stayed positive. Peripheral blood TCR sequencing and RNA sequencing compared persistent Graves' disease patients with newly diagnosed Graves' disease patients. The study was registered as a clinical trial and conducted in China. TCR sequencing covered about 13 persistent and about 20 newly diagnosed Graves' disease patients, around 35 samples in total. On average, persistent Graves' disease patients in the clinical cohort had been on antithyroid drugs for about 9.3 years. Findings and caveats that apply to the study as a whole: The study examined only peripheral blood because the primary lesion, thyroid tissue, could not be accessed. Compared with newly diagnosed patients, patients with persistent Graves' disease had lower TCR Shannon entropy and fewer highly expanded clones, which suggests clonal expansion. Sequencing and analysis were restricted to the TCR beta chain. More public clonotypes were shared among persistent patients (roughly 2,700) than among newly diagnosed patients (roughly 1,000). Persistent disease showed preferential use of TRBV28, TRBJ1-2 and TRBJ2-5, whereas newly diagnosed disease favored TRBV20-1 and TRBJ2-1. The small sample size was acknowledged by the authors as a limitation that may reduce accuracy.

The receptor library was made with multiplex PCR. Sequenced on an Illumina HiSeq 4000. To build TCR beta libraries, CDR3 regions were amplified by Arm-PCR using iRepertoire HTBI primers. PCR products were gel purified before sequencing. In the original analysis: Gene usage analysis of CDR3 amino acid clonotypes used the approximately 62 TRBV and about 13 TRBJ segments found across samples. COPE and FqMerger were used to merge the filtered high-quality paired reads into contigs. BLAST was used to align contigs to the IMGT TRBV, TRBD and TRBJ reference genes, and CDR3 was defined following IMGT. Any clonotype with a frequency above 0.1% was counted as a highly expanded clone. Shannon entropy was used to measure repertoire diversity, and the Gini coefficient was used to measure V-J evenness. Public clonotypes were defined as clonotypes shared by more than one individual. Clones were called with MiXCR by TCRdb after fastp trimmed the public reads at Q25, and only in-frame beta chains were retained. Each CDR3 protein appears once, grouped with its most common genes and DNA. The V and J calls and clone size are TCRdb's, not the authors'. A total of hundreds of thousands of distinct CDR3 sequences appear in this sample, roughly 20% of them only once. The ten largest clones add up to 6.5% to 8% of the sample.

Read against the paper, the sample's time point label means: persistent/refractory GD, antithyroid drugs over 5 years with positive TRAb. RNA was extracted from PBMCs in TRIzol for both TCR sequencing and RNA sequencing. The diagnosis of Graves' disease followed American Thyroid Association guidelines. Recruitment of patients was carried out at an endocrinology department in Xi'an, China. From each patient, about 9.7 milliliters of peripheral blood was collected into an EDTA anticoagulant tube. Ficoll Paque Plus density gradient separation was used to isolate PBMCs, and no further T cell sorting was done. An Agilent 2100 Bioanalyzer and agarose gel were used to assess RNA quality, and a NanoDrop 2000 was used to measure RNA concentration. V loses 6 bases, J loses 3 bases, and the germline ends lie 16 bases apart. The CDR3 covers 14 residues, taking in both the cysteine and the phenylalanine. Only the CDR3 portion is preserved as DNA: 42 bases, with reading frame beginning at the first base. The germline V gene encodes CDR1 SGHDT and CDR2 YYEEEE.

This clonotype was sampled from a female donor with Graves disease. Sequenced here: peripheral blood mononuclear cells (PBMCs), sampled when the disease was refractory, from a patient treated with antithyroid drugs. The rearranged chain carries TRBV5-6 and TRBJ2-7; no D segment can be confidently identified. The CDR3 corresponds to CASNRAPVFYEQYF. Read as DNA, the sequence is TGTGCCAGCAACCGGGCCCCTGTATTCTACGAGCAGTACTTC. The full variable domain, completed from the reference TRBV5-6 and TRBJ2-7 proteins outside the CDR3, reads DAGVTQSPTHLIKTRGQQVTLRCSPKSGHDTVSWYQQALGQGPQFIFQYYEEEERQRGNFPDRFSGHQFPNYSSELNVNALLLGDSALYLCASNRAPVFYEQYFGPGTRLTVT.